Listed below are T cell receptor beta chains from one sample, sequenced in a study of a mutant IDH1 vaccine in newly diagnosed glioma. These receptors' targets are unknown. Method: immunoSEQ multiplex PCR; TCRdb's copy keeps in-frame clones and lacks some. The sample has tens of thousands of clones, around 78% seen once. The source material was PBMCs, sampled from a glioma patient whose treatment included an IDH1 peptide vaccine. The origin of the receptors is a woman in her 40s with glioma. CDR3s leave out the opening cysteine and the closing phenylalanine or tryptophan. Size is omitted from some rows. Given values are once, few, many or a class for expanded clones.

j_call v_call clone_size cdr3_aa
TRBJ2-2 TRBV10-2 . ASRRTGYGELF
TRBJ2-7 TRBV13 . ASSLGLVTEQY
TRBJ1-3 TRBV5-6 . ASRPTGSSGNTIY
TRBJ2-7 TRBV7-2 . ASSLERGAPYEQY
TRBJ1-6 TRBV11-2 . ASSLKGPFSPLH
TRBJ1-1 TRBV2 . ASSGGRLNTEAF
TRBJ1-2 TRBV6-1 . ASRQRTGNYGYT
TRBJ1-4 TRBV13 . ASSLGWGEKLF
TRBJ1-2 TRBV4-3 . ASSQNAGSNYGYT
TRBJ2-1 TRBV7-2 once ASSFRTGGNEQF
TRBJ1-5 TRBV2 few ASIKGRGQGYQPQH
TRBJ1-1 TRBV5-4 . ASSLDSYTEAF
TRBJ1-6 TRBV7-2 . ASSLNIDNSPLH
TRBJ1-1 TRBV11-3 few ASSLAGGMNTEAF
TRBJ1-2 TRBV9 . ASSVAGVGYT
TRBJ1-3 TRBV30 few ASYRVTGNTIY
TRBJ2-5 TRBV7-8 . ASSLALAGGQETQY
TRBJ1-5 TRBV19 . ASSIGRVGQPQH
TRBJ2-5 TRBV15 . ATSRGLAGADQETQY
TRBJ2-3 TRBV13 once ASSLVGTGISRDTQY
TRBJ1-2 TRBV7-9 . ASSLSRGYT
TRBJ2-6 TRBV7-9 . ASTLTQGLGNVLT
TRBJ1-5 TRBV19 . ATLQGDPGGYQPQH
TRBJ1-5 TRBV10-3 . AIRDINQPQH
TRBJ2-5 TRBV5-6 . ASSLESGRETQY
TRBJ1-2 TRBV7-9 . ASSSTGPYGYT
TRBJ2-7 TRBV5-1 . ASSLTGDVSYEQY
TRBJ1-2 TRBV10-3 once AISNPGAANYGYT
TRBJ1-1 TRBV4-1 . ASSQVQGAPEAF
TRBJ2-2 TRBV6-5 . ASSYGHLPGELF
TRBJ2-3 TRBV2 . ASSEGLPLTDTQY
TRBJ2-3 TRBV29-1 . SVEVQFGTDTQY
TRBJ1-5 TRBV15 . ATSRGLRESNQPQH
TRBJ2-3 TRBV25-1 . ASSLLGYGGRTDTQY
TRBJ1-6 TRBV5-1 . ASSPGTDSYNSPLH
TRBJ2-7 TRBV7-8 . ASSAGGGDEQY
TRBJ2-3 TRBV9 . ASSVVGTSGGAGTDTQY
TRBJ1-2 TRBV5-1 . ASSLGDLGGFSYGYT
TRBJ1-5 TRBV7-2 . ASSLAQGAGNQPQH
TRBJ1-5 TRBV10-2 once ASSESSGSNQPQH
TRBJ1-1 TRBV19 . ASSNQGAAEAF
TRBJ1-1 TRBV6-5 . ASRRTGLDTEAF
TRBJ2-1 TRBV5-4 . ASSLAGGRDEQF
TRBJ2-2 TRBV5-4 . ASSLEPGAGDTGELF
TRBJ2-1 TRBV20-1 . SARGVEQF
TRBJ2-2 TRBV6-6 . ASTPYPGELF